These 19 T cell receptor beta chains share one sample of origin, sequenced in a study of beta chain features in type 1 diabetes. Expressed TCRB transcripts were sequenced, since all the RNA that had been isolated was reverse transcribed. Repertoires were generated with immunoSEQ multiplex PCR, while TCRdb's copy carries only in-frame clones and drops some. Here the sample spans 200,000 to 300,000 clones, 27% being singletons. What was sequenced was central memory CD4+ T cells from blood. Receptor source: a man younger than 45 in good health.

This clone has just a few counts. V gene TRBV6-6 combines with J gene TRBJ2-5; TRBD1 is a possible D gene (5 bases). The germline V and J ends were trimmed by 11 bases and 1 base, with 14 bases remaining between them. The CDR3 loop spans 13 amino acids. Germline-derived CDR1 and CDR2 are MNHNY and SVGAGI (reference sequence). DNA of the CDR3: TGTGCCGCAAGAGACAGTACCCAAGAGACCCAGTACTTC. As protein: CAARDSTQETQYF.

This clone was seen more than once but under ten times. The V and J genes are TRBV7-6 and TRBJ2-7; TRBD1 is a possible D gene (6 bases). Per germline, CDR1 SGHVS and CDR2 FNYEAQ. CDR3 size: 14 residues. The germline V and J ends were trimmed by 5 bases and 4 bases, with 15 bases remaining between them. Written as DNA, the CDR3 is TGTGCCAGCAGCCCCGGACAGCCCTTATACGAGCAGTACTTC. Translating gives CASSPGQPLYEQYF.

The chain combines TRBV7-2 with TRBJ1-2; D not certain. With 4 bases removed from V and 2 bases from J, the gap between germline ends came to 11 bases. Germline lookup yields CDR1 SGHTA and CDR2 FQGNSA. This CDR3 spans 14 amino acids. Here the CDR3 reads CASSYLAGNYGYTF. The CDR3 region has the DNA TGTGCCAGCAGCTACCTTGCCGGAAACTATGGCTACACCTTC.

V and J are TRBV25-1 and TRBJ2-2; 7 nucleotides agree with TRBD2. The V and J ends lost 6 bases and 2 bases, in that order; junction bases with no gene match: 9. Germline V CDR1 and CDR2: MGHDK, SYGVNS. The CDR3 length is 16 residues. This CDR3 reads CASSPSGTTNTGELFF. In nucleotides, the CDR3 is TGTGCCAGCAGCCCCTCCGGGACTACCAACACCGGGGAGCTGTTTTTT.

The chain has TRBV5-6 and TRBJ1-2; 8 bases match TRBD1. Germline-derived CDR1 and CDR2 are SGHDT and YYEEEE. The J segment lost 5 bases and the V segment lost 0 bases, leaving 6 bases of the junction unmatched. The CDR3 has 15 residues. Here the CDR3 reads CASSLGDRPLYGYTF. The CDR3 DNA sequence: TGTGCCAGCAGCTTGGGGGACAGGCCCTTGTATGGCTACACCTTC.

The V call is TRBV5-6, the J call TRBJ2-5; the D is unclear. The germline V gene encodes CDR1 SGHDT and CDR2 YYEEEE. The length of the CDR3 is 13 residues. V was trimmed by 2 bases and J by 2 bases, leaving 7 bases between them. In nucleotides, the CDR3 is TGTGCCAGCAGCTTCTACAGTCAAGAGACCCAGTACTTC. It translates to CASSFYSQETQYF.

This clone has just a few counts. The rearrangement uses TRBV25-1 and TRBJ2-3; no firm D call. Germline V gene lookup returns CDR1 MGHDK and CDR2 SYGVNS. Trimming shortened V by 8 bases and J by 3 bases, and 6 bases separated the two germline ends. There are 11 residues in the CDR3. This CDR3 reads CASSQTDTQYF. CDR3 bases: TGTGCCAGCTCCCAGACAGATACGCAGTATTTT.

This clone was picked up a small number of times. The chain links TRBV6-6 to TRBJ2-7, with 9 bases lining up with TRBD2. Looked up from germline, CDR1 is MNHNY and CDR2 is SVGAGI (reference sequence). J was trimmed by 1 base and V by 7 bases; bases with no gene match: 8. CDR3 size: 15 residues. Here the CDR3 DNA reads TGTGCCAGCACCCAGACTAGCGGACCTTCCTACGAGCAGTACTTC. As protein: CASTQTSGPSYEQYF.

This CDR3 is CASSVGQGSLRAQHF. The CDR3 nucleotides are TGTGCCAGCAGTGTAGGACAGGGGTCTTTAAGGGCCCAGCATTTT. V and J are TRBV2 and TRBJ1-5; 9 bases agree with TRBD1. The germline gives CDR1 SNHLY, CDR2 FYNNEI. This CDR3 is 15 amino acids long. V lost 4 bases, J lost 11 bases, and 12 bases stayed unmatched.

On this clone itself: The sample contains more than one DNA sequence encoding this CDR3. The chain links TRBV11-2 to TRBJ2-7; D perhaps matches TRBD1 (6 bases). The length of the CDR3 is 12 residues. Germline V gene sequence: CDR1 SGHAT, CDR2 FQNNGV. The V gene lost 5 bases and the J gene lost 3 bases, with 8 bases spanning the gap. The CDR3 nucleotides read TGTGCCAGCAGCCCACAGGGCTACGAGCAGTACTTC. It encodes CASSPQGYEQYF.

The rearrangement uses TRBV25-1 and TRBJ2-1; no firm D call. The CDR3 runs to 10 residues. Germline V CDR1 and CDR2: MGHDK, SYGVNS. The V gene lost 4 bases and the J gene lost 10 bases, with 5 bases spanning the gap. CDR3 in amino acids: CASSGREQFF. CDR3 nucleotide sequence: TGTGCCAGCAGTGGCCGGGAGCAGTTCTTC.

This chain connects TRBV7-2 to TRBJ2-1; 7 bases align to TRBD2. The germline V gene has CDR1 SGHTA and CDR2 FQGNSA. The CDR3 totals 16 residues. The junction had 9 bases not matched to a gene; V was cut back by 1 base and J by 6 bases. The CDR3 is CASSLGREPLRNEQFF. The CDR3 DNA is TGTGCCAGCAGCTTAGGGCGGGAGCCCCTCCGCAATGAGCAGTTCTTC.

Only a few counts were recorded for this clone. The chain uses TRBV6-1 and TRBJ1-1; D ambiguous. CDR1 MNHNS and CDR2 SASEGT come from the germline V gene. V was clipped by 7 bases and J by 0 bases, with 9 bases between them. This CDR3 is 13 amino acids long. DNA for the CDR3: TGTGCCAGCATGCTAACGTTGAACACTGAAGCTTTCTTT. Its translation is CASMLTLNTEAFF.

The V and J genes are TRBV28 and TRBJ2-7; D call uncertain. Germline V gene data show CDR1 as MDHEN and CDR2 as SYDVKM. The CDR3 runs to 13 residues. The V gene lost 2 bases and the J gene lost 5 bases, with 10 bases spanning the gap. DNA for the CDR3: TGTGCCAGCAGTTTAGGTCGTCTCGACGAGCAGTACTTC. This codes for CASSLGRLDEQYF. The full variable domain, with the rest looked up from reference TRBV28 and TRBJ2-7, is DVKVTQSSRYLVKRTGEKVFLECVQDMDHENMFWYRQDPGLGLRLIYFSYDVKMKEKGDIPEGYSVSREKKERFSLILESASTNQTSMYLCASSLGRLDEQYFGPGTRLTVT.

This clone showed up many times. The gene calls are TRBV29-1 and TRBJ2-7, with 10 nucleotides matching TRBD1. The V gene's germline CDR1 is SQVTM and CDR2 ANQGSEA. The CDR3 contains 14 residues. J lost 6 bases, V lost 6 bases, and 11 bases had no gene match. For the CDR3, the DNA is TGCAGCGTCCAGCTCGGGACAGGGGTAGGCGAGCAGTACTTC. Its translation is CSVQLGTGVGEQYF.

The gene calls are TRBV9 and TRBJ2-2, with 8 positions matching TRBD1. Germline values: CDR1 SGDLS, CDR2 YYNGEE. With 0 bases clipped from V and 0 bases from J, the junction kept 7 bases outside the gene matches. This CDR3 has 18 residues. The CDR3 spells CASSVEGTGVANTGELFF. CDR3 nucleotide sequence: TGTGCCAGCAGCGTAGAGGGGACAGGCGTCGCGAACACCGGGGAGCTGTTTTTT.

This clone appeared many times. In nucleotides, the CDR3 is TGTGCCTGGAGTTTGTCAGGCAGGGTCCATGAGCAGTTCTTC. It is translated as CAWSLSGRVHEQFF. The rearrangement uses TRBV30 and TRBJ2-1; possible D gene TRBD1, 5 bases. Germline V gives CDR1 GTSNPN, CDR2 SVGIG (reference sequence). With 2 bases removed from V and 8 bases from J, the gap between germline ends came to 16 bases. The length of the CDR3 is 14 residues.

In this sample, this clone turned up a few times. The rearrangement uses TRBV5-4 and TRBJ1-2; no definite D call. Trimming removed 0 bases from V and 2 bases from J, with 5 bases in between. The CDR3 extends over 13 amino acids. From germline, CDR1 is SGHNT and CDR2 YYREEE (reference sequence). CDR3 sequence reads: CASSLDQNYGYTF. The CDR3 bases are TGTGCCAGCAGCTTGGATCAGAACTATGGCTACACCTTC.

There are a few counts of this clone. The chain joins TRBV29-1 to TRBJ2-1, with a possible D match to TRBD2 (6 bases). Per germline, CDR1 SQVTM and CDR2 ANQGSEA. This CDR3 has 15 amino acids. With 3 bases removed from V and 0 bases from J, the gap between germline ends came to 12 bases. Here the CDR3 DNA reads TGCAGCGTTGATTCGGGACTGGCCTCCTACAATGAGCAGTTCTTC. The encoded protein is CSVDSGLASYNEQFF.